This TCR beta chain was sequenced in a study of T-cell memory formation after mild COVID-19. TCRdb re-called the 5' RACE reads with MiXCR, one entry per CDR3 protein. This sample has around 210,000 distinct CDR3 sequences, with 9.5% found just once. Germline CDR1 reads SGHKS; CDR2 reads YYEKEE (reference sequence). V dropped 5 bases and J dropped 3; count of bases not matched to a gene: 10. The CDR3 totals 15 residues. This sequence was found in a young man who had mild COVID-19 (a few samples of this study predate the infection). Cell type and time point are not known. The sequencing input was PBMCs or a T cell subset sorted from them (not recorded which). The chain employs TRBV5-5 and TRBJ1-2; 7 bases agree with TRBD1. This chain's CDR3 is CASRRATGDDYGYTF. DNA of the CDR3: TGTGCCAGCAGACGCGCAACAGGGGATGACTATGGCTACACCTTC. Full variable domain (rest looked up from reference TRBV5-5 and TRBJ1-2): DAGVTQSPTHLIKTRGQQVTLRCSPISGHKSVSWYQQVLGQGPQFIFQYYEKEERGRGNFPDRFSARQFPNYSSELNVNALLLGDSALYLCASRRATGDDYGYTFGSGTRLTVV.